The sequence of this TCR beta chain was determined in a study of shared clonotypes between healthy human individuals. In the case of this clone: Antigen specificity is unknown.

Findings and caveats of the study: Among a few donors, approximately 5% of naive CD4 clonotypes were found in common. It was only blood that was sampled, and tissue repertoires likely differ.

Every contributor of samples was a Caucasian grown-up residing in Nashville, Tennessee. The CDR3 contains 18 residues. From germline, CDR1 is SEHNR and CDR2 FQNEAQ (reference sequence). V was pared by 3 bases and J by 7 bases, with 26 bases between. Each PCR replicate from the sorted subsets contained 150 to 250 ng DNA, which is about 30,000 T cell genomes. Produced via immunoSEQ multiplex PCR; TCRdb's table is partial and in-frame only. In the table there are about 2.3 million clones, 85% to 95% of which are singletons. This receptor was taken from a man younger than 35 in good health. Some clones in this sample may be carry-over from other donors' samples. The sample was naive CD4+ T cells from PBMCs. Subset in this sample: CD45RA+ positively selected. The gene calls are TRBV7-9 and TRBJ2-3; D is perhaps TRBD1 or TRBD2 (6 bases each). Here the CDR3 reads CASSFLGTRDSWSYTQYF. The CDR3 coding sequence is TGTGCCAGCAGCTTTTTGGGGACACGGGACTCTTGGTCTTATACGCAGTATTTT.